The clone carrying this T cell receptor (beta chain) turned up a few times. The data derive from a study of response to subunit inactivated influenza vaccine. The CDR3 loop spans 14 amino acids. The V gene lost 7 bases and the J gene lost 5 bases, with 17 bases spanning the gap. MiXCR was run by TCRdb on the RT-PCR reads, yielding one entry per CDR3 protein. The sample lists about 310,000 distinct CDR3 sequences, 21% occurring once. This chain joins TRBV12-3 or TRBV12-4 and TRBJ2-5; weak D call: TRBD2 (8 bases). The source was PBMCs from blood, collected about 20 months after vaccination. The source of this sequence is a man aged 50 to 69 who received an inactivated influenza vaccine. The CDR3 nucleotides are TGTGCCAGCACCCCGGGAGGGGGCGGCGAGACCCAGTACTTC. Its translation is CASTPGGGGETQYF.